A selection of T cell receptor beta chains follows, all from one sample in a study of vaccination and CD4 T cells after COVID-19. Antigens of these TCRs are unknown. TCRdb re-called the PCR reads through MiXCR, storing one row per CDR3 protein. The sample has 12,000 to 15,000 distinct CDR3 sequences; about 55% are singletons. Material: CD4+ T cells from blood, cultured in vitro, obtained before SARS-CoV-2 vaccination. The receptors come from a human donor who had recovered from COVID-19. Each CDR3 is given with its conserved first and last residue. The D gene is left open where the match is weak. A clone size is listed for some rows: how often the clone was seen (once, few, many), or a class if it is expanded.

TRBV28,TRBJ2-7,TRBD1,-,TGTGCCAGCAACCACAGGGGCGCCCTTGCCTACGAGCAGTACTTC,CASNHRGALAYEQYF
TRBV6-1,TRBJ2-5,-,few,TGTGCCAGCAGTGAATCCTGGGAGACCCAGTACTTC,CASSESWETQYF
TRBV6-5,TRBJ1-6,TRBD1,-,TGTGCCAGCAGTTACGACAGGGCGGGCTCACCCCTCCACTTT,CASSYDRAGSPLHF
TRBV7-9,TRBJ1-1,TRBD1,-,TGTGCCAGCAGCAATTGGGACAGGGCGAACACTGAAGCTTTCTTT,CASSNWDRANTEAFF
TRBV2,TRBJ1-1,-,few,TGTGCCAGCAGTAGGGAGGCCGAAAGTTCTGAAGCTTTCTTT,CASSREAESSEAFF
TRBV18,TRBJ1-1,-,few,TGTGCCAGCTCCCAAATACTGAACACTGAAGCTTTCTTT,CASSQILNTEAFF
TRBV20-1,TRBJ1-1,-,-,TGCAGTGCTACAGGGGATCCGGGCTGGGTCACTGAAGCTTTCTTT,CSATGDPGWVTEAFF
TRBV25-1,TRBJ1-4,TRBD1,-,TGTGCCAGCTCCCGGGACAGGGTCGAGGGTAGTGAAAAACTGTTTTTT,CASSRDRVEGSEKLFF
TRBV12-3/TRBV12-4,TRBJ2-7,TRBD1,once,TGTGCCAGCAGTCGGACAGGGCGAACTTACGAGCAGTACTTC,CASSRTGRTYEQYF
TRBV5-1,TRBJ2-3,TRBD2,-,TGCGCCAGCAGCCTACTAGCGGGAGGAACTGATACGCAGTATTTT,CASSLLAGGTDTQYF
TRBV28,TRBJ1-6,TRBD1,-,TGTGCCAGCAGTCTATACCAAATCCGGGACAGGAATTCACCCCTCCACTTT,CASSLYQIRDRNSPLHF
TRBV10-2,TRBJ1-3,TRBD1,-,TGCGCCAGCAGGACAGGGGCCAGCTCTGGAAACACCATATATTTT,CASRTGASSGNTIYF
TRBV11-2,TRBJ2-7,TRBD2,-,TGTGCCAGCACCGACAGGAGGTTACGTGGACTAGCGGGAAAGGGATCACCCCACGAGCAGTACTTC,CASTDRRLRGLAGKGSPHEQYF
TRBV20-1,TRBJ2-3,-,-,TGCAGTGCTAGGAGGAGCGGCGATACGCAGTATTTT,CSARRSGDTQYF
TRBV7-9,TRBJ2-2,-,-,TGTGCCACCCTGCCTAGCGCCTCAGTGGACACCGGGGAGCTGTTTTTT,CATLPSASVDTGELFF
TRBV28,TRBJ1-5,TRBD1,few,TGTGCCAGCAGGTACCGGGACAGGGGCCACTATCAGCCCCAGCATTTT,CASRYRDRGHYQPQHF
TRBV28,TRBJ1-5,-,once,TGTGCCAGCAGTTTATCATTCAGCCATCAGCCCCAGCATTTT,CASSLSFSHQPQHF
TRBV7-5,TRBJ2-5,-,-,-,CISVPEAPRTGSETQYF
TRBV27,TRBJ1-3,-,once,TGTGCCAGCAGCTGGACAGCTGGAAACACCATATATTTT,CASSWTAGNTIYF
TRBV11-2,TRBJ2-3,-,-,TGTGCCAGCAGCTTAATTGGGCCCAGACAACAAACAGATACGCAGTATTTT,CASSLIGPRQQTDTQYF
TRBV7-9,TRBJ2-7,TRBD2,-,TGTGCCAGCAGCTTATTGAGAACTAGCGGCCCCTCCTACGAGCAGTACTTC,CASSLLRTSGPSYEQYF
TRBV4-3,TRBJ2-1,-,-,TGCGCCAGCAGCCAATCTTTTGGAGCGGGCATATCCTACAATGAGCAGTTCTTC,CASSQSFGAGISYNEQFF
TRBV6-1,TRBJ2-3,-,few,TGTGCCAGCGGGGACCATTACACAGATACGCAGTATTTT,CASGDHYTDTQYF
TRBV6-1,TRBJ2-2,-,few,TGTGCCAGCACCCCCCGGGCCCCCACCGGGGAGCTGTTTTTT,CASTPRAPTGELFF
TRBV27,TRBJ1-1,-,once,TGTGCCAGCAGTTTGTCCGGACAGCTGAACACTGAAGCTTTCTTT,CASSLSGQLNTEAFF
TRBV27,TRBJ1-5,-,-,TGTGCCAGCAGTCGTCGGGAGACAGCTAGCAATCAGCCCCAGCATTTT,CASSRRETASNQPQHF
TRBV6-1,TRBJ2-2,-,-,TGTGCCAGCAGCCCCGAGCCAGGGTTGGTCACCGGGGAGCTGTTTTTT,CASSPEPGLVTGELFF
TRBV20-1,TRBJ2-1,-,-,TGCAGTGCTAGATATGGGGCCGGGAACAATGAGCAGTTCTTC,CSARYGAGNNEQFF
TRBV10-3,TRBJ1-2,-,few,TGTGCCATCAGTGCGTCCTCAGGGGAATGGGGTTATGGCTACACCTTC,CAISASSGEWGYGYTF
TRBV18,TRBJ2-5,TRBD1,-,TGTGCCAGCTCACCCAGACAGGGTATAGAAGAGACCCAGTACTTC,CASSPRQGIEETQYF
TRBV5-1,TRBJ1-1,-,-,TGCGCCAGCAGCCGAGGACAGAACACTGAAGCTTTCTTT,CASSRGQNTEAFF
TRBV6-5,TRBJ2-7,TRBD1,few,TGTGCCAGCAGTTATGTCGTCGGGACAGCGCTCTACGAGCAGTACTTC,CASSYVVGTALYEQYF
TRBV20-1,TRBJ2-7,-,-,TGCAGTGCTAGTTCAGCGTCTTACGAGCAGTACTTC,CSASSASYEQYF
TRBV2,TRBJ2-3,-,-,TGTGCCAGCAGTGAAAGTAGGGGCCCCACATATACGCAGTATTTT,CASSESRGPTYTQYF
TRBV14,TRBJ1-2,-,few,TGTGCCAGCAGCCCCCGGGTTACAGCGAGTAACTATGGCTACACCTTC,CASSPRVTASNYGYTF
TRBV6-5,TRBJ1-6,-,-,TGTGCCAGCAGTTACAGGGGGGGGGATTCACCCCTCCACTTT,CASSYRGGDSPLHF
TRBV12-3/TRBV12-4,TRBJ1-6,-,-,TGTGCCAGCAGCGTGACAGAGTATAATTCACCCCTCCACTTT,CASSVTEYNSPLHF